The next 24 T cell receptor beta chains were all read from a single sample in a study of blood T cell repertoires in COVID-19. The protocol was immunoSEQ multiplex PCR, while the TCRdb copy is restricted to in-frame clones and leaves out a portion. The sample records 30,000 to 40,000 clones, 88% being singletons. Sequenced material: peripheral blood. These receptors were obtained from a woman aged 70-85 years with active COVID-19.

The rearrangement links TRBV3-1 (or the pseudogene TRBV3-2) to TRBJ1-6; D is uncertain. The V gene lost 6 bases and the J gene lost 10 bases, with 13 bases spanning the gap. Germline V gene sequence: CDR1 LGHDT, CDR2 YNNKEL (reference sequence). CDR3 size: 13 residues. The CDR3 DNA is TGTGCCAGCAGGGAGGAATTGGGCTCACCCCTCCACTTT. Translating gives CASREELGSPLHF.

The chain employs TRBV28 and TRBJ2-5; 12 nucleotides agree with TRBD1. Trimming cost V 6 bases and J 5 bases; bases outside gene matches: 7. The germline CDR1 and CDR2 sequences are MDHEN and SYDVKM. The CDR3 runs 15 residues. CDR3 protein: CASSLGTGGMETQYF. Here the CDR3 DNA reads TGTGCCAGCAGCCTGGGGACAGGGGGCATGGAGACCCAGTACTTC.

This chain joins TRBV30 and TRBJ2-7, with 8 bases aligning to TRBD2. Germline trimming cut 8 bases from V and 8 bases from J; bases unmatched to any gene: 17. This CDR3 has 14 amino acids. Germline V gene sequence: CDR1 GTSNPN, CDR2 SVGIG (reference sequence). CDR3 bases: TGTGCCCAACAGAGCGGCGGGGGGTACAGTAAGCAGTACTTC. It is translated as CAQQSGGGYSKQYF.

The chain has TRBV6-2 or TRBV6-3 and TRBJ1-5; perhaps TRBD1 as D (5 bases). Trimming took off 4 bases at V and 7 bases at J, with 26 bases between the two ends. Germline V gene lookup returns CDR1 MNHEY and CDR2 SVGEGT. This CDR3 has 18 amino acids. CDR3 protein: CASSLTRALVARQQPQHF. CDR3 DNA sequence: TGTGCCAGCAGTTTGACCAGGGCCCTAGTCGCAAGGCAACAGCCCCAGCATTTT.

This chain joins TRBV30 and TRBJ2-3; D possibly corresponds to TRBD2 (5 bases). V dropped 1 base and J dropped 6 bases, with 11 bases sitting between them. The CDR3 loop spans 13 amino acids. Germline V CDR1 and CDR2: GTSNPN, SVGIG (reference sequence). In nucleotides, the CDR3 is TGTGCCTGGAGTGGCGGGTTGGTGGATACGCAGTATTTT. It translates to CAWSGGLVDTQYF.

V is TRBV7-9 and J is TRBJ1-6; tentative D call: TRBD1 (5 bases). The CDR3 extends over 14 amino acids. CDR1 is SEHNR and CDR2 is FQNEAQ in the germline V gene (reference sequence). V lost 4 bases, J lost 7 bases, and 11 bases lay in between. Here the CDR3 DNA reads TGTGCCAGCAGCTCTTCTGGACAAAATTCACCCCTCCACTTT. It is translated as CASSSSGQNSPLHF.

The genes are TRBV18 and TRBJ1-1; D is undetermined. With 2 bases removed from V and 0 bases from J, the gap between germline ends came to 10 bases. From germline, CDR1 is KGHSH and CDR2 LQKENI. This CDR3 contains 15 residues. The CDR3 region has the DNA TGTGCCAGCTCACCAAACGAACAGCTGAACACTGAAGCTTTCTTT. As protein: CASSPNEQLNTEAFF. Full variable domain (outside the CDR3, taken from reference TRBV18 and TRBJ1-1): NAGVMQNPRHLVRRRGQEARLRCSPMKGHSHVYWYRQLPEEGLKFMVYLQKENIIDESGMPKERFSAEFPKEGPSILRIQQVVRGDSAAYFCASSPNEQLNTEAFFGQGTRLTVV.

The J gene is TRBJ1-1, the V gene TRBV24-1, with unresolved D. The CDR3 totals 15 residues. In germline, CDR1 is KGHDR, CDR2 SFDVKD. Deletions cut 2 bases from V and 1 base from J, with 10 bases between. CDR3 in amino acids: CATSDSNGANTEAFF. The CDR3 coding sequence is TGTGCCACCAGTGATTCGAACGGTGCGAACACTGAAGCTTTCTTT.

CDR3 bases: TGTGCCAGCAGGGACCGGGACAGAACTTACGAGCAGTACTTC. It specifies CASRDRDRTYEQYF. The chain has TRBV6-5 and TRBJ2-7; 7 bases agree with TRBD1. There are 14 residues in the CDR3. The V gene end was trimmed by 6 bases and the J gene end by 4 bases; junction bases not matched to a gene: 9. Germline values: CDR1 MNHEY, CDR2 SVGAGI.

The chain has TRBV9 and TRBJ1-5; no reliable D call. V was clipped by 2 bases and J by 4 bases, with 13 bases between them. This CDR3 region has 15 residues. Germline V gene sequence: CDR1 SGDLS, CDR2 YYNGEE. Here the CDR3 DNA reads TGTGCCAGCAGCGTGGAAATAGACGGGAATCAGCCCCAGCATTTT. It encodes CASSVEIDGNQPQHF.

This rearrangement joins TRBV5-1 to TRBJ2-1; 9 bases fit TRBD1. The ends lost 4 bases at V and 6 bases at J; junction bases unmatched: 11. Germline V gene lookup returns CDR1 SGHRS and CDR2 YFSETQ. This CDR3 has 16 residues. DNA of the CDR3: TGCGCCAGCAGCCCCTCCGGACAGGGGTTACCCAATGAGCAGTTCTTC. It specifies CASSPSGQGLPNEQFF. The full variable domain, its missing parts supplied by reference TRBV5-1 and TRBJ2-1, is KAGVTQTPRYLIKTRGQQVTLSCSPISGHRSVSWYQQTPGQGLQFLFEYFSETQRNKGNFPGRFSGRQFSNSRSEMNVSTLELGDSALYLCASSPSGQGLPNEQFFGPGTRLTVL.

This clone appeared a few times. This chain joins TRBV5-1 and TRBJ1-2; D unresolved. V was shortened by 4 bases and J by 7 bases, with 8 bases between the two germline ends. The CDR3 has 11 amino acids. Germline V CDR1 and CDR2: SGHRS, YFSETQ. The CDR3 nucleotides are TGCGCCAGCAGCCTAGATAGTGGCTACACCTTC. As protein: CASSLDSGYTF. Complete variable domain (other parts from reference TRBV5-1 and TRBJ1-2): KAGVTQTPRYLIKTRGQQVTLSCSPISGHRSVSWYQQTPGQGLQFLFEYFSETQRNKGNFPGRFSGRQFSNSRSEMNVSTLELGDSALYLCASSLDSGYTFGSGTRLTVV.

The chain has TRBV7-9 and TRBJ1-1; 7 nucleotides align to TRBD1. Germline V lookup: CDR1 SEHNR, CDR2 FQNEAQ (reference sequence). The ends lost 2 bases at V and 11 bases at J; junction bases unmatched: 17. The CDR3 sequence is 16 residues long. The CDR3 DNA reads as TGTGCCAGCAGCTTATCCCACAGGGGTTCAAGTGAAGGGGCTTTCTTT. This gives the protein CASSLSHRGSSEGAFF. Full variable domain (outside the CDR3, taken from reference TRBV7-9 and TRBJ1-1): DTGVSQNPRHKITKRGQNVTFRCDPISEHNRLYWYRQTLGQGPEFLTYFQNEAQLEKSRLLSDRFSAERPKGSFSTLEIQRTEQGDSAMYLCASSLSHRGSSEGAFFGQGTRLTVV.

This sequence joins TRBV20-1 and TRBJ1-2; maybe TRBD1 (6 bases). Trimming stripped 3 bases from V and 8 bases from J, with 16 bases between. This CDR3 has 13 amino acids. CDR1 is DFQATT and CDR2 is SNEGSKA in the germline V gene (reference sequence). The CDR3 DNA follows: TGCAGTGCTAGTTCTGGGGCAGGGGACGGCTACACCTTC. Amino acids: CSASSGAGDGYTF.

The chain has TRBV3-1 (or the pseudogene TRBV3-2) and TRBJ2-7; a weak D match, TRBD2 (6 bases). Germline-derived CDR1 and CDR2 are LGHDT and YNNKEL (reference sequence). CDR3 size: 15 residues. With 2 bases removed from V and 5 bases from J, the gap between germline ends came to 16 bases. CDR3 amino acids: CASSQLGSRGHEQYF. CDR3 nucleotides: TGTGCCAGCAGCCAACTCGGGAGCCGAGGGCACGAGCAGTACTTC.

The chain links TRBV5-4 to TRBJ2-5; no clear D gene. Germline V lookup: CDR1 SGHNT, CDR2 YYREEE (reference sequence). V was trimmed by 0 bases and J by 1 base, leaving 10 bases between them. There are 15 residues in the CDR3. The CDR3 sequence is CASSLEGGSQETQYF. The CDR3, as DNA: TGTGCCAGCAGCTTGGAAGGCGGTTCCCAAGAGACCCAGTACTTC.

The CDR3 reads CSVLGGLEQYF. CDR3 nucleotides: TGCAGCGTTCTCGGCGGCCTCGAGCAGTACTTC. The chain uses TRBV29-1 and TRBJ2-7; D not certain. Germline lookup yields CDR1 SQVTM and CDR2 ANQGSEA. The ends were cut back, 5 bases at V and 6 bases at J, with 11 bases in the middle. The CDR3 has 11 residues.

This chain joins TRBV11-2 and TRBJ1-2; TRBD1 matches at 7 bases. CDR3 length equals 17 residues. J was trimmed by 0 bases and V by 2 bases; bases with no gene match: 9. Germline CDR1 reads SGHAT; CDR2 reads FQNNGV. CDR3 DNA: TGTGCCAGCAGCTTAAACCCCGGGACAGCCTCTAACTATGGCTACACCTTC. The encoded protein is CASSLNPGTASNYGYTF.

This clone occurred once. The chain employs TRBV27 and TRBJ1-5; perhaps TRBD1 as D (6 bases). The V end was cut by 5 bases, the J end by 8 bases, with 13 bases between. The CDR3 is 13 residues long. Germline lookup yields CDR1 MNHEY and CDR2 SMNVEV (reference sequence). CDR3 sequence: CASSLQGFEPQHF. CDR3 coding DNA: TGTGCCAGCAGTCTACAGGGTTTTGAGCCCCAGCATTTT.

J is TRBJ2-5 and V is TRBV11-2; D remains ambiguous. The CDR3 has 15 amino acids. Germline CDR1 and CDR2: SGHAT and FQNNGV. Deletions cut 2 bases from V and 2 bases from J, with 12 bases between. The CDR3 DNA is TGTGCCAGCAGCTTACTTGGTCAGGAACAAGAGACCCAGTACTTC. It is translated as CASSLLGQEQETQYF.

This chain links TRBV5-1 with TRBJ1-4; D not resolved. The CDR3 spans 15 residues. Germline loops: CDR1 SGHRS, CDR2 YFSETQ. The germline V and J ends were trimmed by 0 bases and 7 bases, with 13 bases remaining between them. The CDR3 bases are TGCGCCAGCAGCTTGGAGGGAGACCGAGGTGAAAAACTGTTTTTT. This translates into CASSLEGDRGEKLFF.

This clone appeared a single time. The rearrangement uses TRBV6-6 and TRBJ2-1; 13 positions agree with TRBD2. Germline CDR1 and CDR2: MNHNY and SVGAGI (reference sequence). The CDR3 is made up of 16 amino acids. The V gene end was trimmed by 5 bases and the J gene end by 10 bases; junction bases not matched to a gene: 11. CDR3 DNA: TGTGCCAGCAGTCCCCCCGGACTAGCGGGGGCGGACGAGCAGTTCTTC. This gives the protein CASSPPGLAGADEQFF.

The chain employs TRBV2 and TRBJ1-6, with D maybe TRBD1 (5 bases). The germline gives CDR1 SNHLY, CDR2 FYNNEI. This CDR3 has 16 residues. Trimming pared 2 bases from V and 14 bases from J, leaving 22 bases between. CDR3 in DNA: TGTGCCAGCAGTGAACAGGGATCCAGCGCAGGAGGGTCCCTCCACTTT. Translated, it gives CASSEQGSSAGGSLHF. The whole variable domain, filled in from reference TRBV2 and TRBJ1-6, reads EPEVTQTPSHQVTQMGQEVILRCVPISNHLYFYWYRQILGQKVEFLVSFYNNEISEKSEIFDDQFSVERPDGSNFTLKIRSTKLEDSAMYFCASSEQGSSAGGSLHFGNGTRLTVT.

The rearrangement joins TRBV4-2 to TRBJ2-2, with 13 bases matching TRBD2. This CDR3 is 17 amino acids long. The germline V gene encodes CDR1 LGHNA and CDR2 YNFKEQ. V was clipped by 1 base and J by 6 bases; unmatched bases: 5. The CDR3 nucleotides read TGTGCCAGCAGCCAAGGACTAGCGGGGGGATGGGCCGGGGAGCTGTTTTTT. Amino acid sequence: CASSQGLAGGWAGELFF.